This TCR beta chain derives from a study of cytomegalovirus exposure and HLA in healthy donors. Germline CDR1 SGHRS, CDR2 YFSETQ. V gave up 2 bases and J gave up 2 bases, with 8 bases separating them. There are 15 residues in the CDR3. Study-wide findings and caveats: In a later analysis, DRB1 alleles had the most associated TCRs; HLA-C alleles the fewest.

Vbeta (60) and Jbeta (13) primers were used in the PCR. Using immunoSEQ multiplex PCR, the repertoire was profiled, and TCRdb retains in-frame clones only, with some absent. The repertoire has about 120,000 clones, more than 70% of them found once; the top ten carry 2.5% to 3.5%. A few counts support this clone. The antigen is not known. Material for sequencing was PBMCs. The TCR originated in a woman in her fifties or sixties in good health and CMV-seropositive. This chain connects TRBV5-1 to TRBJ2-6; D uncertain. CDR3 sequence (DNA): TGCGCCAGCAGCTTCTTTTCGGCTGGGGCCAACGTCCTGACTTTC. Amino acids: CASSFFSAGANVLTF.